At least ten counts were recorded for the clone carrying this TCR beta chain. Its antigen is as yet unknown. The CDR3 runs to 11 residues. CDR1 DFQATT and CDR2 SNEGSKA come from the germline V gene (reference sequence). Trimming left V 6 bases short and J 4 bases short, with 9 bases between. The TCR beta CDR3 regions underwent amplification using RNA transcripts as the source. HTBI primers were employed in a first-round RT-PCR of the TCR CDR3. TCRdb passed the multiplex PCR reads through MiXCR, listing each CDR3 protein once. The sample shows a few hundred thousand distinct CDR3 sequences, approximately 15% of them seen only once. These data belong to a study of T cells in Graves' hyperthyroidism and ophthalmopathy. Across the whole study: Peripheral blood was taken when the disease was first diagnosed, before any treatment began.

The study's findings and limits: In simple terms, a model built on 13 V-J features told ophthalmopathy apart from stable hyperthyroidism. The blood repertoire included most of the expanded thyroid clonotypes above 0.001.

The sequenced sample consisted of blood. V gene TRBV20-1 combines with J gene TRBJ1-2; possibly TRBD1 for D (6 bases). This TCR was recovered from a woman aged 35 to 49 with Graves' ophthalmopathy. The CDR3: CSARGLYGYTF. The DNA of the CDR3 is TGCAGTGCCAGGGGTCTCTATGGCTACACCTTC.